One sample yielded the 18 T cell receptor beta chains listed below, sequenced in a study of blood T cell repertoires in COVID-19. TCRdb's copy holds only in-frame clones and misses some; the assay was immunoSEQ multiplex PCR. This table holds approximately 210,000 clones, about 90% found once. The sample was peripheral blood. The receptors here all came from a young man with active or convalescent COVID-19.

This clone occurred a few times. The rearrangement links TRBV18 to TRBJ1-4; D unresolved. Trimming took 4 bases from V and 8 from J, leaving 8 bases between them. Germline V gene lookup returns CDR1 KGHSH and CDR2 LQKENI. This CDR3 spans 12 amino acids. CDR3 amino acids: CASSRGNEKLFF. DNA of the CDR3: TGTGCCAGCTCACGAGGAAACGAAAAACTGTTTTTT. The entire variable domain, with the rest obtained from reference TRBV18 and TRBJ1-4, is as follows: NAGVMQNPRHLVRRRGQEARLRCSPMKGHSHVYWYRQLPEEGLKFMVYLQKENIIDESGMPKERFSAEFPKEGPSILRIQQVVRGDSAAYFCASSRGNEKLFFGSGTQLSVL.

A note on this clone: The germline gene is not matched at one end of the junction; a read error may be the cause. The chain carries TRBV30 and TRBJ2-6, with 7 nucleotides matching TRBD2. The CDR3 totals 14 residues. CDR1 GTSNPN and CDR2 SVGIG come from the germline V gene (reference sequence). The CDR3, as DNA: TGCGGGGGGTTACCCAACTCTGGGGCCAACGTCCTGACTTTC. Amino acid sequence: CGGLPNSGANVLTF.

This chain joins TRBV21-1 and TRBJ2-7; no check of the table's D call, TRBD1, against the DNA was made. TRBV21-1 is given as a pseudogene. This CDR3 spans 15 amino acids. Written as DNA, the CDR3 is TGTGCCAGCAGCAAATTCCGCGACACCCGTCCCCAGCAGTACTTC. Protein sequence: CASSKFRDTRPQQYF.

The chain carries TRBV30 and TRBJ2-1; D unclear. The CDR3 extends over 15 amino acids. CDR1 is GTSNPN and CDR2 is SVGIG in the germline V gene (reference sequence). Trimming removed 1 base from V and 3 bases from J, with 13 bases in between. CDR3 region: CAWSELSIDYNEQFF. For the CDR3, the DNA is TGTGCCTGGAGTGAGCTATCCATCGACTACAATGAGCAGTTCTTC.

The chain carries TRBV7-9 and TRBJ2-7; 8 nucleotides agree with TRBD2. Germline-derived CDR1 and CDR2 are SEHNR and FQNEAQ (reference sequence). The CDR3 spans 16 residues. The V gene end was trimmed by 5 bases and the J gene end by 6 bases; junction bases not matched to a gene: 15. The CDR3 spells CASSRGGLAATSEQYF. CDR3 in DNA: TGTGCCAGCAGCCGGGGGGGTTTAGCGGCCACCTCCGAGCAGTACTTC.

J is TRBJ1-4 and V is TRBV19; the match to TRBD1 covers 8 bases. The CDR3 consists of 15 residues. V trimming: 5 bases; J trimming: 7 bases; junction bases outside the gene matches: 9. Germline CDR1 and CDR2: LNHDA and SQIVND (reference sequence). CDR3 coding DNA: TGTGCCAGTAGTGCCGGCCAGGGGGCTGGTGAAAAACTGTTTTTT. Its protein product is CASSAGQGAGEKLFF.

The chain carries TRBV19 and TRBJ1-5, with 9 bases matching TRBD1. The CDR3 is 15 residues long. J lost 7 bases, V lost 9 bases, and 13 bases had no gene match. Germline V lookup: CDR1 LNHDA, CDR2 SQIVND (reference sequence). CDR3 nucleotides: TGTGCCAGCCAGCAAGGTTCGGACAGGGGCCAGCCCCAGCATTTT. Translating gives CASQQGSDRGQPQHF.

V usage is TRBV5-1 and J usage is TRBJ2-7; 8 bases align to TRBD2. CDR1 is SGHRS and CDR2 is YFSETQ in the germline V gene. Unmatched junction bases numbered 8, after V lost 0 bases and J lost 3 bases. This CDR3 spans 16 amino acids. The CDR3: CASSLASGRSVYEQYF. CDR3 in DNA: TGCGCCAGCAGCTTGGCCAGCGGGAGAAGTGTCTACGAGCAGTACTTC. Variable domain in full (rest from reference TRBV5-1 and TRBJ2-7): KAGVTQTPRYLIKTRGQQVTLSCSPISGHRSVSWYQQTPGQGLQFLFEYFSETQRNKGNFPGRFSGRQFSNSRSEMNVSTLELGDSALYLCASSLASGRSVYEQYFGPGTRLTVT.

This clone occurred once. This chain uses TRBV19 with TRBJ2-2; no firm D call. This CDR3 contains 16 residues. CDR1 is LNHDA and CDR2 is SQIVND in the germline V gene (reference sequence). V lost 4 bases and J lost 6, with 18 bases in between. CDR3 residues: CASSNVPRVLAGELFF. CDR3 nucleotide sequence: TGTGCCAGTAGTAACGTCCCCCGCGTTCTAGCCGGGGAGCTGTTTTTT.

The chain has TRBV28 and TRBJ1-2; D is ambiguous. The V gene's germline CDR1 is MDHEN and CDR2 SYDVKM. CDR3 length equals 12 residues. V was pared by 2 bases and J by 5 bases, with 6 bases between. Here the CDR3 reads CASSLVAYGYTF. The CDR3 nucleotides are TGTGCCAGCAGTTTAGTGGCATATGGCTACACCTTC.

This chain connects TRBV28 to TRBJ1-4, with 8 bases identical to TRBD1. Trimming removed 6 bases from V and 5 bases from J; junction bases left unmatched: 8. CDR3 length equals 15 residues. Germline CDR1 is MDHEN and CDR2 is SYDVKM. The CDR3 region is CASRPTGGSNEKLFF. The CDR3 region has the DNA TGTGCCAGCAGGCCCACAGGGGGATCAAATGAAAAACTGTTTTTT. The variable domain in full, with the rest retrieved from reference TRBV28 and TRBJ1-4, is DVKVTQSSRYLVKRTGEKVFLECVQDMDHENMFWYRQDPGLGLRLIYFSYDVKMKEKGDIPEGYSVSREKKERFSLILESASTNQTSMYLCASRPTGGSNEKLFFGSGTQLSVL.

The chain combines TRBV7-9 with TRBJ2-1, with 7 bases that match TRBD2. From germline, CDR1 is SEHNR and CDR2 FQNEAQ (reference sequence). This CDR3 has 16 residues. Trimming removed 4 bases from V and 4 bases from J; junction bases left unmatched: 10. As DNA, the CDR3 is TGTGCCAGCAGCTCACTGGGGGAGCGGGATTACAATGAGCAGTTCTTC. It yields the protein CASSSLGERDYNEQFF.

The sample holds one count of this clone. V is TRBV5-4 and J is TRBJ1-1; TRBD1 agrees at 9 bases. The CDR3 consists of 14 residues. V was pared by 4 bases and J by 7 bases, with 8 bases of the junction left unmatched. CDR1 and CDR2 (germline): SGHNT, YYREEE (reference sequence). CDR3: CASSHGQGRGEAFF. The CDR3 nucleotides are TGTGCCAGCAGCCACGGACAGGGGAGGGGTGAAGCTTTCTTT.

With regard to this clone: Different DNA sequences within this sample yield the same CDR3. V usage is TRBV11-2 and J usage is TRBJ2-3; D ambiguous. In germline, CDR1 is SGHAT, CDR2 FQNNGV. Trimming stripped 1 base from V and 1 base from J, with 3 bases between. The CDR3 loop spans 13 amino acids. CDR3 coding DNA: TGTGCCAGCAGCTTAGCGGGCACAGATACGCAGTATTTT. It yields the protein CASSLAGTDTQYF. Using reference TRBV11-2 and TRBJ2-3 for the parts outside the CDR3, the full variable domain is EAGVAQSPRYKIIEKRQSVAFWCNPISGHATLYWYQQILGQGPKLLIQFQNNGVVDDSQLPKDRFSAERLKGVDSTLKIQPAKLEDSAVYLCASSLAGTDTQYFGPGTRLTVL.

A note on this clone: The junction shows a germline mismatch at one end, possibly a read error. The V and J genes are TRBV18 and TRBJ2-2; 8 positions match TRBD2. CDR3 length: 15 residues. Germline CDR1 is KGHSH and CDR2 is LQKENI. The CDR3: CASSPRLANNGELFF. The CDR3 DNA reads TGTGCCAGCTCACCACGACTAGCGAACAACGGGGAGCTGTTTTTT.

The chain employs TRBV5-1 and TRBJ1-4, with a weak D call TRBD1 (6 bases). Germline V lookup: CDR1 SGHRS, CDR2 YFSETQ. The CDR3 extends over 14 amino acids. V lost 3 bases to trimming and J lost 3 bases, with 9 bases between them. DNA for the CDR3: TGCGCCAGCAGCTCAGGACAGTCTAATGAAAAACTGTTTTTT. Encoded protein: CASSSGQSNEKLFF.

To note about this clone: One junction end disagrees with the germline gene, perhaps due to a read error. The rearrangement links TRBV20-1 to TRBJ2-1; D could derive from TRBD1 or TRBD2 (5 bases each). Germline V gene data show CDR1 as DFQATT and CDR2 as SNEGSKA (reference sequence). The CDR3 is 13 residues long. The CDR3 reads CSPSGAGYNEQFF. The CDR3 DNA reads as TGCAGTCCTAGTGGGGCGGGTTACAATGAGCAGTTCTTC.

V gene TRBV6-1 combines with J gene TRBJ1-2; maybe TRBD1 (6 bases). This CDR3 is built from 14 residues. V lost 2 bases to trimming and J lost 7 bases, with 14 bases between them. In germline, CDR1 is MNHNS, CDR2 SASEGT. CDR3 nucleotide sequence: TGTGCCAGCAGTGAACTAGCCAGGGGCTTTGGCTACACCTTC. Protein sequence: CASSELARGFGYTF.